This T cell receptor (beta chain) came from a study of cytotoxic CD8 clonotypes in ibrutinib-treated CLL listed by TCRdb under 2021. About the study as a whole: The cohort included about 15 treatment-naive and under 13 relapsed/refractory patients; around 18 were IGHV unmutated. On average, each sample yielded 255,043 productive templates and tens of thousands of productive rearrangements. Longitudinal samples were available for 26 of the 86 trial participants. Partial responses were observed in about 25 patients and complete responses in 2; after a median follow-up of around 68 months, remission was maintained in 14 patients and progression was observed in around twelve. Cryopreserved peripheral blood mononuclear cells were collected before treatment, at response, and at either disease progression or sustained remission. Response samples were obtained after a median of approximately twelve months of treatment, with a range of about 6 to 40 months. Every remission and progressive disease sample was obtained while ibrutinib was still being received by the patients.

The intended sense of this specimen's time point label: approximately eleven months on ibrutinib. Roughly 2 micrograms of genomic DNA were extracted from cryopreserved PBMCs for TCR beta library preparation. Longitudinal blood samples from CLL patients on ibrutinib monotherapy underwent high-throughput TCR beta sequencing. The patients were enrolled in a single-center, open-label phase 2 trial of ibrutinib monotherapy. A note on this clone: The target of this receptor is not known. The record has no base qualities; no much larger clone is one base away.

Spanning cysteine to phenylalanine, the CDR3 consists of 15 amino acids. Solely the CDR3 DNA is kept, with 45 bases framed from the first base. The germline V end is reduced by 5 bases and the J end by 5 bases; junction bases left unmatched: 3. Via the germline V gene (reference sequence), CDR1 is PRHDT and CDR2 FYEKMQ. The goal of deep resolution MiSeq sequencing was a depth between 1 in 1 million and 1 in 200,000 T cells, and coverage averaged 10x per clonotype. The immunoSEQ hsTCRB Kit was used to generate TCR beta libraries. As for the authors' bioinformatics: Data were analyzed with ImmunoSEQ Data Assistant and ImmunoSEQ Analyzer, with V, D and J genes assigned per IMGT definitions. Clonality was computed as one minus normalized Shannon entropy of productive rearrangement frequencies, ranging from 0 to 1. Only overrepresented clonotypes making up at least 0.05% of each patient's repertoire were included in the public clonotype analysis. Around 13 age-matched healthy donor repertoires from immuneACCESS were used as controls for clonality. The immuneACCESS repertoire file appears here via TCRdb, limited to in-frame rearrangements. These files lack a portion of the clones; in checked studies, under half of the deficit traces to unresolved V genes, and the cause of the others is not known. V and J calls plus clone size are reproduced from that table; the DNA served to infer D and trimming. This sample holds some 200,000 clones; just over 70% were observed only once. The ten largest clones capture 5.5% to 6% of the sample.

Overall results and qualifications from the work: Sustained-remission and progressing patients did not have matched sampling times, and lymph node repertoires were not examined. Baseline clonality was found to be higher than that of age-matched healthy donors and was strongly correlated with circulating CD8+ T-cell counts. Public clonotypes were found to be uncommon and were observed to contract or remain stable during treatment; the increase in clonality was shown to reflect expansion of private clonotypes at ibrutinib response. Clonality rose at ibrutinib response, remained stable during sustained remission, and dropped back toward baseline at progression.

The sequencing used PBMCs, collected after 12 months of ibrutinib treatment. The chain links TRBV13 with TRBJ2-5, with 15 central nucleotides matching TRBD2. This clonotype was obtained from a human donor with chronic lymphocytic leukemia. The CDR3 corresponds to CASSRTSGRGETQYF. The nucleotides are TGTGCCAGCAGCCGGACTAGCGGGAGGGGGGAGACCCAGTACTTC.